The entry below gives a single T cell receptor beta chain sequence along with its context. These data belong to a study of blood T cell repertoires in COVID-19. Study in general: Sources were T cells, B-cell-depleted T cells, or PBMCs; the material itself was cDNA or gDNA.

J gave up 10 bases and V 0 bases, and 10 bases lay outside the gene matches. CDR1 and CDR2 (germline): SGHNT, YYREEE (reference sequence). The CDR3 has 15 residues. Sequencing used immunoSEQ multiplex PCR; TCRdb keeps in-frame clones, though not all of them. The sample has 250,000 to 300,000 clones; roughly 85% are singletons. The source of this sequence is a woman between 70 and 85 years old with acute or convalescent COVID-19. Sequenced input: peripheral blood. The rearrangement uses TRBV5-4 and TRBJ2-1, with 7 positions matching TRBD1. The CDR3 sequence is CASSLDRGRWGEQFF. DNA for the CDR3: TGTGCCAGCAGCTTGGACAGGGGAAGATGGGGGGAGCAGTTCTTC.